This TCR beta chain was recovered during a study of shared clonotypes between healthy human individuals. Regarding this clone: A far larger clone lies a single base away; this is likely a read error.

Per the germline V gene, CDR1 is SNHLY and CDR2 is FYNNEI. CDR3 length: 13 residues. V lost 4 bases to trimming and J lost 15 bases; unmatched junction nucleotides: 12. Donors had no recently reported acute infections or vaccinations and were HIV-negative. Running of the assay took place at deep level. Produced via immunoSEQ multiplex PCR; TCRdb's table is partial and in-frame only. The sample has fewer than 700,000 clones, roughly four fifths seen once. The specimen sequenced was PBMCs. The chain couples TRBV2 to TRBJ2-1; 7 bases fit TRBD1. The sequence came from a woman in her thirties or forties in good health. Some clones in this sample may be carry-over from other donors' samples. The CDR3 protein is CASSGSGQRPWFF. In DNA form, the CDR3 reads TGTGCCAGCAGTGGCTCGGGACAGAGGCCCTGGTTCTTC.